The rows below give T cell receptor beta chains drawn from one sample of a study of shared clonotypes between healthy human individuals. Clones were sequenced by immunoSEQ multiplex PCR, and TCRdb holds only the in-frame ones, with some missing. In the table there are about 2,200,000 clones, 93% of which are singletons. Source material: naive CD8+ T cells from PBMCs. The origin of the receptors is a man aged 18 to 29 in good health. Some clones in this sample may be carry-over from other donors' samples. Both conserved end residues are part of each CDR3. D genes are given only for firm matches. Expanded clones are given a class, and other clones once, few, many or no size at all.

abundance	d_gene	len	j_gene	v_gene	CDR3aa	CDR3nt
NA	TRBD1	17	TRBJ1-4	TRBV15	CATSRDREGADNEKLFF	TGTGCCACCAGCAGAGATCGGGAGGGGGCGGATAATGAAAAACTGTTTTTT
NA	NA	13	TRBJ2-5	TRBV4-1	CASSLAQGETQYF	TGCGCCAGCAGCCTAGCACAGGGAGAGACCCAGTACTTC
NA	NA	14	TRBJ1-1	TRBV18	CASSPPGLNTEAFF	TGTGCCAGCTCACCACCGGGGTTGAACACTGAAGCTTTCTTT
NA	NA	12	TRBJ2-1	TRBV4-2	CASSQAGREQFF	TGTGCCAGCAGCCAAGCGGGGAGGGAGCAGTTCTTC
NA	TRBD2	15	TRBJ2-2	TRBV19	CASRYGGLITGELFF	TGTGCCAGCCGTTACGGGGGGTTGATCACCGGGGAGCTGTTTTTT
NA	NA	15	TRBJ1-1	TRBV29-1	CSVEERDRRNTEAFF	TGCAGCGTTGAAGAAAGAGACAGGCGTAACACTGAAGCTTTCTTT
NA	NA	15	TRBJ2-3	TRBV7-8	CASSLGQTSTDTQYF	TGTGCCAGCAGCTTAGGACAGACAAGCACAGATACGCAGTATTTT
NA	NA	16	TRBJ1-4	TRBV28	CASTRGGRNPVEKLFF	TGTGCCAGCACCCGAGGGGGTAGAAACCCCGTTGAAAAACTGTTTTTT
NA	TRBD2	15	TRBJ2-1	TRBV7-9	CASSKGGLAGVEQFF	TGTGCCAGCAGCAAAGGGGGACTAGCGGGAGTTGAGCAGTTCTTC
NA	NA	13	TRBJ1-2	TRBV7-9	CASNLGSNYGYTF	TGTGCCAGCAACTTAGGGTCAAACTATGGCTACACCTTC
once	NA	15	TRBJ2-5	TRBV28	CASSSRDKLQETQYF	TGTGCCAGCAGTTCCCGGGACAAACTCCAAGAGACCCAGTACTTC
NA	NA	18	TRBJ2-5	TRBV5-1	CASSPKDSPGGYQETQYF	TGCGCCAGCAGCCCTAAGGACTCCCCGGGGGGCTACCAAGAGACCCAGTACTTC
NA	NA	13	TRBJ1-1	TRBV7-8	CASSLRGHAEAFF	TGTGCCAGCAGCTTACGGGGGCATGCTGAAGCTTTCTTT
NA	TRBD2	16	TRBJ2-3	TRBV18	CASSPLAGGSGDTQYF	TGTGCCAGCTCACCGTTAGCGGGAGGGTCGGGAGATACGCAGTATTTT
NA	TRBD1	15	TRBJ1-2	TRBV7-8	CASSLTGGGGYGYTF	TGTGCCAGCAGCTTGACAGGGGGCGGGGGCTATGGCTACACCTTC
NA	TRBD1	15	TRBJ2-3	TRBV7-2	CASRTGVRVTDTQYF	TGTGCCAGCAGGACAGGGGTAAGGGTCACAGATACGCAGTATTTT
NA	TRBD2	14	TRBJ2-7	TRBV5-4	CASSLGTSDYEQYF	TGTGCCAGCAGCTTGGGGACTAGCGACTACGAGCAGTACTTC
NA	NA	15	TRBJ2-1	TRBV5-1	CASNERASSYNEQFF	TGCGCCAGCAACGAAAGGGCTAGCTCCTACAATGAGCAGTTCTTC
NA	TRBD1	17	TRBJ2-7	TRBV11-2	CASSLGLGTGDGDEQYF	TGTGCCAGCAGCTTAGGGCTGGGGACAGGGGACGGGGACGAGCAGTACTTC
NA	NA	13	TRBJ1-1	TRBV28	CASSFGVGTEAFF	TGTGCCAGCAGTTTTGGGGTGGGGACTGAAGCTTTCTTT
NA	TRBD1	16	TRBJ2-5	TRBV30	CAVSGDRGFHGETQYF	TGTGCCGTATCGGGGGACAGGGGATTCCACGGAGAGACCCAGTACTTC
NA	NA	17	TRBJ2-6	TRBV19	CASSILGQHSGANVLTF	TGTGCCAGTAGTATTCTAGGACAACACTCTGGGGCCAACGTCCTGACTTTC
NA	NA	10	TRBJ2-1	TRBV20-1	CSAKESEQFF	TGCAGTGCCAAGGAGTCTGAGCAGTTCTTC
NA	NA	14	TRBJ2-7	TRBV4-3	CASSLSSGGYEQYF	TGCGCCAGCAGCCTATCGAGTGGGGGGTACGAGCAGTACTTC
NA	TRBD2	13	TRBJ2-2	TRBV29-1	CSVTGAGAGELFF	TGCAGCGTGACTGGTGCGGGGGCCGGGGAGCTGTTTTTT